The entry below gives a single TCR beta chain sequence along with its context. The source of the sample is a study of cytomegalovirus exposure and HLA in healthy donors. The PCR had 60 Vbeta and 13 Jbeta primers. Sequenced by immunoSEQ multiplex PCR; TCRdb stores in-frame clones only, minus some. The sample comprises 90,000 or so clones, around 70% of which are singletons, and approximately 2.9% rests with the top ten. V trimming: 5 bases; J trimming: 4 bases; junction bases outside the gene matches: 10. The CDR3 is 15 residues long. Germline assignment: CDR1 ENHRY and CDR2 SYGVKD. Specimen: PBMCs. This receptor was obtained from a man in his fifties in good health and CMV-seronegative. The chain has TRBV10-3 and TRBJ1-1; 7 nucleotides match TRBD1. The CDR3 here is CAISRQGQVGTEAFF. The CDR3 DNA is TGTGCCATCAGTAGACAAGGACAGGTTGGCACTGAAGCTTTCTTT.